What follows describes a single TCR beta chain. Antigen specificity is unknown. Clones were sequenced by immunoSEQ multiplex PCR, and TCRdb holds only the in-frame ones, with some missing. This table holds about 15,000 clones, about nine tenths found once. The sample belongs to a study of lymphopenia after photon versus proton radiotherapy. Study results and caveats: Relative stability marked proton patients; photon patients lost diversity and naive cells.

This CDR3 contains 14 residues. Germline lookup yields CDR1 SGHNT and CDR2 YYREEE (reference sequence). Trimming pared 4 bases from V and 1 base from J, leaving 11 bases between. This receptor was obtained from a man between 65 and 85 years old with pancreatic cancer. The input for sequencing was peripheral blood, taken from a patient treated with proton-based radiotherapy. The rearrangement joins TRBV5-4 to TRBJ2-5, with D possibly being TRBD1 or TRBD2 (6 bases each). Here the CDR3 DNA reads TGTGCCAGCAGCGGAGGGGGTTTCCAAGAGACCCAGTACTTC. Protein product: CASSGGGFQETQYF.